The clone carrying this T cell receptor (beta chain) was picked up a small number of times. A TCRbeta library incorporating unique molecular identifiers was prepared. MiXCR was run by TCRdb on the PCR reads, yielding one entry per CDR3 protein. This table has fewer than 400,000 distinct CDR3 sequences, just over 20% appearing once. This sample was included in a study of T-cell reconstitution after alpha-beta-depleted transplantation in children. With 8 bases clipped from V and 5 bases from J, the junction kept 14 bases outside the gene matches. The CDR3 totals 14 residues. The germline CDR1 and CDR2 sequences are DFQATT and SNEGSKA (reference sequence).

The J gene is TRBJ2-7, the V gene TRBV20-1; 8 bases are shared with TRBD1. The origin of this receptor is a human donor who donated a stem cell graft to a child with acute myeloid leukemia. This sample comprised PBMCs from the stem cell graft donor, obtained from the stem cell graft. The CDR3 DNA reads as TGCAGTCCCCAAACGGGACAGGCGAACAACGAGCAGTACTTC. Its translation: CSPQTGQANNEQYF.